These 13 T cell receptor beta chains were sequenced from one sample in a study of CD4 and CD8 cells across lung adenocarcinoma regions. TCRdb recomputed calls from the PCR reads with MiXCR, one row per CDR3 protein. The table has about 19,000 distinct CDR3 sequences, more than 45% seen once. Sequenced input: CD4+ T cells from the margin of a lung tumor. These receptors were taken from a male donor with lung adenocarcinoma. The CD4 and CD8 labels of this study may be unreliable.

This chain joins TRBV6-1 and TRBJ2-6; no clear D. In germline, CDR1 is MNHNS, CDR2 SASEGT. Deletions cut 7 bases from V and 0 bases from J, with 10 bases between. The CDR3 sequence is 15 residues long. The DNA of the CDR3 is TGTGCCAGCACTCTGGTGTCCTCTGGGGCCAACGTCCTGACTTTC. It specifies CASTLVSSGANVLTF.

In this sample, this clonotype turned up once. The rearrangement joins TRBV27 to TRBJ2-3; D may be TRBD1 (5 bases). This CDR3 is built from 14 residues. CDR1 is MNHEY, CDR2 SMNVEV, per germline (reference sequence). In DNA, the CDR3 is TGTGCGGGCAGTGGGGCCGGTGCGAAAGAGACGCAGTATTTT. This translates into CAGSGAGAKETQYF.

The table lists this clonotype with a few counts. The chain employs TRBV25-1 and TRBJ2-1; D is undetermined. The CDR3 sequence is 14 residues long. V was cut by 5 bases and J by 5 bases, with 13 bases left in between. The V gene's germline CDR1 is MGHDK and CDR2 SYGVNS. The CDR3 DNA sequence: TGTGCCAGCAGTCCGGGCTCAGGAGACAATGAGCAGTTCTTC. Residues: CASSPGSGDNEQFF.

V is TRBV10-3 and J is TRBJ2-5, with D perhaps TRBD1 or TRBD2 (6 bases each). Trimming took 11 bases from V and 4 from J, leaving 23 bases between them. Germline CDR1 reads ENHRY; CDR2 reads SYGVKD. The CDR3 consists of 15 residues. CDR3 in amino acids: CAGGHGGRDPETQYF. The CDR3 DNA reads TGTGCCGGGGGGCACGGGGGCCGGGACCCAGAGACCCAGTACTTC.

The table lists this clonotype with many counts. The genes are TRBV6-1 and TRBJ2-1; 11 bases are shared with TRBD2. CDR1 is MNHNS and CDR2 is SASEGT in the germline V gene. The CDR3 consists of 16 residues. V dropped 4 bases and J dropped 5; count of bases not matched to a gene: 7. The CDR3 loop reads CASSAGWGLADNEQFF. The DNA of the CDR3 is TGTGCCAGCAGTGCCGGGTGGGGACTAGCGGACAATGAGCAGTTCTTC.

This clonotype was picked up a small number of times. V usage is TRBV6-5 and J usage is TRBJ2-5; TRBD2 aligns across 7 bases. The V and J ends lost 4 bases and 7 bases, in that order; junction bases with no gene match: 3. Germline V gene data show CDR1 as MNHEY and CDR2 as SVGAGI. This CDR3 comprises 12 residues. The CDR3 protein is CASSFPGGTQYF. The CDR3 DNA follows: TGTGCCAGCAGTTTCCCGGGGGGGACCCAGTACTTC.

As DNA, the CDR3 is TGTGCCACCGTAATCGGACAGGGGGGAAACACCATATATTTT. Translation: CATVIGQGGNTIYF. This sequence joins TRBV10-3 and TRBJ1-3; TRBD1 matches 9 bases. CDR3 length: 14 residues. The V segment lost 10 bases and the J segment 4 bases; nucleotides outside the gene matches: 8. CDR1 is ENHRY and CDR2 is SYGVKD in the germline V gene.

This clonotype was observed a few times. The chain recombines TRBV6-1 with TRBJ2-1; 7 nucleotides agree with TRBD2. After removal of 6 bases from V and 9 bases from J, the junction contained 8 bases not matched to a gene. CDR1 and CDR2 from the germline V gene are MNHNS and SASEGT. The CDR3 length is 13 residues. The CDR3, as DNA: TGTGCCAGCAGCACAACTAGCGTGGTTGAGCAGTTCTTC. This codes for CASSTTSVVEQFF.

The chain couples TRBV27 to TRBJ2-3, with TRBD1 matching 8 bases. Losses at the gene ends were 6 bases for V and 9 bases for J; bases not matched to a gene: 17. Germline CDR1 is MNHEY and CDR2 is SMNVEV (reference sequence). This CDR3 is 16 amino acids long. In DNA form, the CDR3 reads TGTGCCAGCAGGGTAGTCGGGACAGGCCACCAAGAGACGCAGTATTTT. Encoded protein: CASRVVGTGHQETQYF.

The chain couples TRBV10-3 to TRBJ2-1; D is perhaps TRBD2 (6 bases). The tail of the sequence fits TRBJ2-4 better, so the J call may be wrong. This CDR3 contains 15 residues. CDR1 is ENHRY, CDR2 SYGVKD, per germline. The CDR3 loop is CAAGLGGREQDIQYF. The CDR3 DNA reads as TGTGCCGCGGGGCTCGGGGGTCGCGAGCAAGACATTCAGTACTTC.

This clonotype was found a few times. The chain has TRBV6-5 and TRBJ2-3, with a possible D match to TRBD1 (5 bases). V was shortened by 2 bases and J by 2 bases, with 11 bases between the two germline ends. The CDR3 covers 15 residues. Germline V gene lookup returns CDR1 MNHEY and CDR2 SVGAGI. This CDR3 is CASSYAEGATDTQYF. The CDR3, as DNA: TGTGCCAGCAGTTACGCGGAAGGGGCCACAGATACGCAGTATTTT.

This clonotype was picked up a small number of times. The V call is TRBV4-2, the J call TRBJ2-7; TRBD1 might be the D (6 bases). Germline V CDR1 and CDR2: LGHNA, YNFKEQ. The CDR3 extends over 17 amino acids. V lost 2 bases and J lost 1, with 18 bases in between. The DNA for the CDR3 is TGTGCCAGCAGCCAAACCGACAGGTCAGAATTGTCCTACGAGCAGTACTTC. Protein: CASSQTDRSELSYEQYF.

To note about this clonotype: The junction does not match germline at one end; this may be a read error. The chain is built from TRBV10-2 and TRBJ2-3; perhaps TRBD2 as D (6 bases). This CDR3 has 14 residues. Looked up from germline, CDR1 is WSHSY and CDR2 is SAAADI. CDR3 nucleotides: TGCCGCAGCTCGGGGCTGGGAGGCAAAGATACGCAGTATTTC. It yields the protein CRSSGLGGKDTQYF.